The 21 T cell receptor beta chains reported below all come from one sample, sequenced in a study of blood T cells in healthy people across ages. Primed by a sample-barcoded 5' primer and a J-beta primer mix, a second PCR proceeded for roughly 7 to 12 cycles. Via MiXCR, TCRdb re-called the 5' RACE reads, giving one row per CDR3 protein. The sample records about 830,000 distinct CDR3 sequences, about 59% being singletons. The sample taken for sequencing was blood. These TCRs come from a man under 40 in good health.

This clonotype was recorded at least ten times. The chain carries TRBV20-1 and TRBJ2-7; no reliable D call. The germline V gene encodes CDR1 DFQATT and CDR2 SNEGSKA (reference sequence). V shed 1 base and J shed 2 bases, with 3 bases lying between them. This CDR3 has 11 residues. CDR3 coding DNA: TGCAGTGCTAGAGGGCCCTACGAGCAGTACTTC. Translated: CSARGPYEQYF.

The chain is built from TRBV29-1 and TRBJ1-4; a possible D gene is TRBD1 (5 bases). Germline V gives CDR1 SQVTM, CDR2 ANQGSEA. CDR3 length equals 13 residues. The V end was cut by 5 bases, the J end by 7 bases, with 14 bases between. The DNA of the CDR3 is TGCAGCGTTACAGGCAGGGTTAGTGAAAAACTGTTTTTT. The encoded protein is CSVTGRVSEKLFF.

The chain couples TRBV7-2 to TRBJ1-6; TRBD1 aligns across 9 bases. This CDR3 contains 15 residues. The V gene's germline CDR1 is SGHTA and CDR2 FQGNSA. The V segment lost 5 bases and the J segment 7 bases; nucleotides outside the gene matches: 6. Here the CDR3 reads CASSEQGARNSPLHF. CDR3 nucleotide sequence: TGTGCCAGCAGCGAACAGGGGGCAAGGAATTCACCCCTCCACTTT.

The chain joins TRBV28 to TRBJ2-3, with 10 bases that match TRBD2. The J segment lost 0 bases and the V segment lost 6 bases, leaving 9 bases of the junction unmatched. Germline lookup yields CDR1 MDHEN and CDR2 SYDVKM. This CDR3 has 17 amino acids. In DNA, the CDR3 is TGTGCCAGCAGAACTAGCGGGGACTTAATTAGCACAGATACGCAGTATTTT. The encoded protein is CASRTSGDLISTDTQYF.

This clonotype was detected only a few times. V gene TRBV29-1 combines with J gene TRBJ2-5; TRBD1 is a possible D gene (6 bases). Trimming removed 6 bases from V and 11 bases from J, with 19 bases in between. Looked up from germline, CDR1 is SQVTM and CDR2 is ANQGSEA. The CDR3 contains 12 residues. In nucleotides, the CDR3 is TGCAGCGTGCCGCAGGGGTCTGGGGAGCAGTACTTC. Translation gives CSVPQGSGEQYF.

This clonotype came up a few times. As DNA, the CDR3 is TGTGCCAGCAGCTTGACCAGTTCGTCTGGGGCCAACGTCCTGACTTTC. Residues: CASSLTSSSGANVLTF. This sequence joins TRBV7-2 and TRBJ2-6, with no clear D. This CDR3 spans 16 amino acids. From germline, CDR1 is SGHTA and CDR2 FQGNSA. Between the trimmed V and J ends, which lost 3 bases and 1 base, there was a span of 10 bases.

As for this clonotype: Its ends do not fully match the called genes, so a read error is possible. The chain recombines TRBV27 with TRBJ2-1; D is perhaps TRBD1 (5 bases). This CDR3 has 14 residues. Germline-derived CDR1 and CDR2 are MNHEY and SMNVEV (reference sequence). The CDR3 sequence: CASSFDSSYNGQFF. The CDR3 DNA is TGTGCCAGCAGTTTCGACAGCTCCTACAATGGGCAGTTCTTC.

This chain connects TRBV7-9 to TRBJ2-2; tentative D call: TRBD2 (6 bases). Germline V gives CDR1 SEHNR, CDR2 FQNEAQ (reference sequence). V lost 7 bases to trimming and J lost 5 bases, with 23 bases between them. This CDR3 is 17 amino acids long. CDR3 amino acids: CASNPISAGLNTGELFF. The CDR3 DNA follows: TGTGCCAGCAACCCAATCAGTGCGGGACTGAATACCGGGGAGCTGTTTTTT.

The chain uses TRBV7-2 and TRBJ1-5; D might be TRBD1 (5 bases). Germline values: CDR1 SGHTA, CDR2 FQGNSA. This CDR3 spans 15 amino acids. V lost 3 bases, J lost 5 bases, and 14 bases lay in between. Written as DNA, the CDR3 is TGTGCCAGCAGCTTGGACCAGGGAACCCATCAGCCCCAGCATTTT. It codes for CASSLDQGTHQPQHF.

This sequence joins TRBV12-3 or TRBV12-4 and TRBJ1-2; tentative D call: TRBD1 (5 bases). The CDR3 extends over 14 amino acids. V shed 5 bases and J shed 8 bases, with 18 bases lying between them. CDR3 sequence (DNA): TGTGCCAGCAGTCCGCCCCAGGGAAGAGGCGGCTACACCTTC. Protein sequence: CASSPPQGRGGYTF.

The CDR3 reads CASSASSSSTDTQYF. The DNA for the CDR3 is TGTGCCAGCAGTGCTTCTTCGAGTAGCACAGATACGCAGTATTTT. The rearrangement joins TRBV6-4 to TRBJ2-3; unclear D gene. This CDR3 has 15 residues. V lost 4 bases, J lost 0 bases, and 11 bases lay in between. Looked up from germline, CDR1 is MRHNA and CDR2 is SNTAGT.

The chain links TRBV10-3 to TRBJ2-1, with 9 bases aligning to TRBD1. Germline trimming cut 4 bases from V and 3 bases from J; bases unmatched to any gene: 4. The CDR3 totals 15 residues. Germline lookup yields CDR1 ENHRY and CDR2 SYGVKD. The CDR3 spells CAISAGTGYYNEQFF. CDR3 nucleotides: TGTGCCATCAGTGCCGGGACAGGGTACTACAATGAGCAGTTCTTC.

The rearrangement links TRBV20-1 to TRBJ2-1, with 10 bases identical to TRBD2. The germline gives CDR1 DFQATT, CDR2 SNEGSKA (reference sequence). Trimming took 0 bases from V and 7 from J; bases not matched to a gene: 3. This CDR3 spans 14 amino acids. The CDR3 protein is CSARDPSGGNEQFF. CDR3 in DNA: TGCAGTGCTAGAGATCCTAGCGGGGGTAATGAGCAGTTCTTC.

This clonotype occurred a few times. The genes are TRBV12-3 or TRBV12-4 and TRBJ2-3; perhaps TRBD2 as D (6 bases). Trimming shortened V by 7 bases and J by 4 bases, and 18 bases separated the two germline ends. The CDR3 length is 15 residues. CDR3 coding DNA: TGTGCCAGCACCGGGGACTCGCCCGGTCCAGATACGCAGTATTTT. Its protein product is CASTGDSPGPDTQYF.

J is TRBJ2-1 and V is TRBV28; possibly TRBD2 for D (6 bases). Trimming left V 7 bases short and J 6 bases short, with 22 bases between. Germline lookup yields CDR1 MDHEN and CDR2 SYDVKM. The CDR3 extends over 16 amino acids. In nucleotides, the CDR3 is TGTGCCAGCAACCGTCCTCCCCGCGGGGCTTCCAATGAGCAGTTCTTC. Protein sequence: CASNRPPRGASNEQFF. The variable domain in full, completed from reference TRBV28 and TRBJ2-1, reads DVKVTQSSRYLVKRTGEKVFLECVQDMDHENMFWYRQDPGLGLRLIYFSYDVKMKEKGDIPEGYSVSREKKERFSLILESASTNQTSMYLCASNRPPRGASNEQFFGPGTRLTVL.

This clonotype came up many times. The rearrangement joins TRBV20-1 to TRBJ2-7; D might be TRBD1 (5 bases). Germline V gene sequence: CDR1 DFQATT, CDR2 SNEGSKA (reference sequence). With 6 bases removed from V and 0 bases from J, the gap between germline ends came to 9 bases. The CDR3 sequence is 12 residues long. The CDR3 nucleotides are TGCAGTGCCGGTGGACACTCCTACGAGCAGTACTTC. Translated: CSAGGHSYEQYF.

This clonotype turned up a few times. The chain employs TRBV29-1 and TRBJ2-7; 7 nucleotides agree with TRBD2. The CDR3 is 15 residues long. V shed 1 base and J 1 base; nucleotides not matched to a gene: 7. The germline gives CDR1 SQVTM, CDR2 ANQGSEA. The CDR3: CSVEGIEGGSYEQYF. The CDR3 DNA follows: TGCAGCGTTGAAGGTATAGAGGGAGGGTCCTACGAGCAGTACTTC.

V is TRBV6-5 and J is TRBJ1-2; D may be TRBD1 (6 bases). CDR1 is MNHEY, CDR2 SVGAGI, per germline. Trimming cost V 8 bases and J 0 bases, with 13 bases left between them. There are 14 residues in the CDR3. CDR3: CASARTVANYGYTF. CDR3 coding DNA: TGTGCCAGCGCCCGGACAGTTGCTAACTATGGCTACACCTTC.

The chain carries TRBV5-6 and TRBJ2-4; the D gene is possibly TRBD1 (6 bases). The germline V gene has CDR1 SGHDT and CDR2 YYEEEE. Trimming left V 3 bases short and J 0 bases short, with 13 bases between. CDR3 length: 16 residues. Here the CDR3 reads CASSSTGLIAKNIQYF. The CDR3 DNA follows: TGTGCCAGCAGCTCGACAGGCCTCATAGCCAAAAACATTCAGTACTTC.

The CDR3 sequence is CASSLGAGINYEQYF. In nucleotides, the CDR3 is TGTGCCAGCAGTTTGGGGGCGGGCATAAACTACGAGCAGTACTTC. V gene TRBV28 combines with J gene TRBJ2-7; D may be TRBD1 (6 bases). Germline V gene lookup returns CDR1 MDHEN and CDR2 SYDVKM. Trimming removed 3 bases from V and 3 bases from J, with 15 bases in between. The CDR3 sequence is 15 residues long.

The V and J genes are TRBV28 and TRBJ2-7; the match to TRBD2 covers 9 bases. In germline, CDR1 is MDHEN, CDR2 SYDVKM. V shed 6 bases and J 3 bases; nucleotides not matched to a gene: 12. The CDR3 is made up of 16 amino acids. As DNA, the CDR3 is TGTGCCAGCAGCCTTGGAGCTAGCGGGGAGCACTACGAGCAGTACTTC. Translating it yields CASSLGASGEHYEQYF.